This T cell receptor (beta chain) was observed in a study of shared clonotypes between healthy human individuals. Splitting of each subset's genomic DNA was done evenly across several immunoSEQ plates. Measured with immunoSEQ multiplex PCR; TCRdb has only the in-frame clones, and not every one. The table lists some 530,000 clones, almost 80% of them singletons. Germline loops: CDR1 MDHEN, CDR2 SYDVKM. This CDR3 contains 12 residues. Deletions cut 11 bases from V and 6 bases from J, with 14 bases between. This clone was counted a single time. The clonotype comes from a woman between 40 and 50 years old in good health. Some clones in this sample may be carry-over from other donors' samples. This rearrangement joins TRBV28 to TRBJ1-5; weak D call: TRBD1 (6 bases). The specimen was PBMCs. For the CDR3, the DNA is TGTGCCGGGGGGGCCTGGGGTCAGCCCCAGCATTTT. As protein: CAGGAWGQPQHF. Drawing the rest from reference TRBV28 and TRBJ1-5, the complete variable domain is DVKVTQSSRYLVKRTGEKVFLECVQDMDHENMFWYRQDPGLGLRLIYFSYDVKMKEKGDIPEGYSVSREKKERFSLILESASTNQTSMYLCAGGAWGQPQHFGDGTRLSIL.